Shown below are 10 T cell receptor beta chains from a single sample sequenced in a study of T cell responses to AZD1222 COVID-19 vaccine. Some clones are missing from TCRdb's copy, which holds only in-frame ones; the method was immunoSEQ multiplex PCR. The sample includes some 200,000 clones, roughly 94% of them seen just once. The starting material was peripheral blood, obtained 28 days after the second dose of the MenACWY control vaccine. These receptor sequences come from an adult who received the MenACWY meningococcal vaccine as a control.

This chain uses TRBV9 with TRBJ1-6; no clear D gene. From germline, CDR1 is SGDLS and CDR2 YYNGEE. The V and J ends lost 0 bases and 10 bases respectively, with 11 bases between them. The CDR3 has 14 residues. The CDR3 is CASSVGQSESPLHF. CDR3 coding DNA: TGTGCCAGCAGCGTAGGGCAGTCAGAATCACCCCTCCACTTT.

The V and J genes are TRBV7-8 and TRBJ2-5; D may be TRBD2 (6 bases). Trimming pared 1 base from V and 5 bases from J, leaving 11 bases between. CDR1 and CDR2 (germline): SGHVS, FQNEAQ. The CDR3 is made up of 14 amino acids. The CDR3 nucleotides are TGTGCCAGCAGCTTAGGCAGGGAGGTGGAGACCCAGTACTTC. Translation: CASSLGREVETQYF.

Points on this clone: The junction differs from germline at one of its ends, possibly a read error. The V call is TRBV7-7, the J call TRBJ2-1, with 11 bases fitting TRBD2. Per germline, CDR1 SSHAT and CDR2 FNYEAQ (reference sequence). CDR3 length: 15 residues. Written as DNA, the CDR3 is TGTGCTAGCAGCCCCGGGACTAGCGGCAAGTCGGAGCAGTTCTTC. Translation gives CASSPGTSGKSEQFF.

J is TRBJ1-6 and V is TRBV11-2; TRBD1 might be the D (5 bases). Trimming shortened V by 5 bases and J by 7 bases, and 15 bases separated the two germline ends. The germline gives CDR1 SGHAT, CDR2 FQNNGV. This CDR3 comprises 15 residues. The CDR3 coding sequence is TGTGCCAGCAGCCTCCGCGGGGGGACCAATTCACCCCTCCACTTT. This codes for CASSLRGGTNSPLHF. Filled out from reference TRBV11-2 and TRBJ1-6, the complete variable domain reads EAGVAQSPRYKIIEKRQSVAFWCNPISGHATLYWYQQILGQGPKLLIQFQNNGVVDDSQLPKDRFSAERLKGVDSTLKIQPAKLEDSAVYLCASSLRGGTNSPLHFGNGTRLTVT.

V and J are TRBV27 and TRBJ2-7, with D possibly being TRBD1 (6 bases). Germline assignment: CDR1 MNHEY and CDR2 SMNVEV (reference sequence). The CDR3 extends over 14 amino acids. V gave up 2 bases and J gave up 7 bases, with 15 bases separating them. The CDR3 coding sequence is TGTGCCAGCAGTTTAATGTCTGGTGGGACAGAGCAGTACTTC. This encodes CASSLMSGGTEQYF.

This chain links TRBV6-5 with TRBJ1-1; 8 bases are shared with TRBD1. The CDR3 runs 16 residues. Trimming removed 0 bases from V and 2 bases from J; junction bases left unmatched: 5. CDR1 is MNHEY and CDR2 is SVGAGI in the germline V gene. CDR3 DNA: TGTGCCAGCAGTTACTCGATCGCAGGGGGCAACACTGAAGCTTTCTTT. This translates into CASSYSIAGGNTEAFF.

The chain carries TRBV2 and TRBJ2-7; D is perhaps TRBD2 (7 bases). The CDR3 spans 14 residues. Looked up from germline, CDR1 is SNHLY and CDR2 is FYNNEI. The germline V and J ends were trimmed by 8 bases and 3 bases, with 17 bases remaining between them. The CDR3 here is CASLFGGPFYEQYF. CDR3 DNA sequence: TGTGCCAGCTTATTCGGGGGGCCCTTCTACGAGCAGTACTTC.

The chain combines TRBV7-9 with TRBJ2-5; D is uncertain. Germline CDR1 is SEHNR and CDR2 is FQNEAQ (reference sequence). The CDR3 extends over 15 amino acids. V was cut by 1 base and J by 5 bases, with 14 bases left in between. CDR3 amino acids: CASSLGSQLRETQYF. The CDR3, as DNA: TGTGCCAGCAGCTTAGGATCTCAGTTGAGGGAGACCCAGTACTTC.

The J gene is TRBJ1-5, the V gene TRBV5-5, with 10 positions matching TRBD1. V lost 4 bases to trimming and J lost 3 bases; unmatched junction nucleotides: 4. The length of the CDR3 is 15 residues. Germline loops: CDR1 SGHKS, CDR2 YYEKEE (reference sequence). The CDR3 here is CASSRGQGVNQPQHF. The CDR3 nucleotides read TGTGCCAGCAGCCGCGGACAGGGGGTCAATCAGCCCCAGCATTTT.

The chain uses TRBV27 and TRBJ1-2; D call uncertain. Trimming removed 2 bases at V and 1 base at J, with 14 bases between. The CDR3 length is 16 residues. Germline CDR1 is MNHEY and CDR2 is SMNVEV (reference sequence). The CDR3, as DNA: TGTGCCAGCAGTTTAATGCCCGGGCGGTATAACTATGGCTACACCTTC. Encoded protein: CASSLMPGRYNYGYTF.